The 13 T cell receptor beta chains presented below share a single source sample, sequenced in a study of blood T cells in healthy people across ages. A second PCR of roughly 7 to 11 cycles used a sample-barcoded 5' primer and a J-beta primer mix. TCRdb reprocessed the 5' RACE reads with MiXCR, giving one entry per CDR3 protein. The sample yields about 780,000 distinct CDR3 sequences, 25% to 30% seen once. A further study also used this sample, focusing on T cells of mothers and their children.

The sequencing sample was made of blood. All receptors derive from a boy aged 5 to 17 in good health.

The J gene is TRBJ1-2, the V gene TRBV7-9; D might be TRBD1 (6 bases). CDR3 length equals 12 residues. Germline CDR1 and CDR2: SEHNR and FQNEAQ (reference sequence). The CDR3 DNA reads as TGTCCTCAGCAGGGGTTTAACTATGGCTACACCTTC. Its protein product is CPQQGFNYGYTF.

Here the CDR3 DNA reads TGTGCCACCAGTGAGCCAGGACAGCGAGGGGAGACCCAGTACTTC. The encoded protein is CATSEPGQRGETQYF. This chain uses TRBV24-1 with TRBJ2-1, with D possibly TRBD1 on 6 matching bases. The closer fit of TRBJ2-5 to the DNA end suggests the J call may be wrong. The CDR3 has 15 residues. Per the germline V gene, CDR1 is KGHDR and CDR2 is SFDVKD.

CDR3 DNA: TGTGCCAGCAGGGTAGCGGGGTGGGGGAATGAGCAGTTCTTC. Translating it yields CASRVAGWGNEQFF. The V gene is TRBV2, the J gene TRBJ2-1; the match to TRBD2 covers 8 bases. Germline V gives CDR1 SNHLY, CDR2 FYNNEI. This CDR3 has 14 residues. V was pared by 6 bases and J by 7 bases, with 8 bases of the junction left unmatched.

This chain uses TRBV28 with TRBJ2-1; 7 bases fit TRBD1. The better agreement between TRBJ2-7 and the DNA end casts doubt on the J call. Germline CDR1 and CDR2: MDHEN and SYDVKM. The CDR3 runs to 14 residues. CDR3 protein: CASSVTGQTYEQYF. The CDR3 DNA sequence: TGTGCCAGCAGTGTAACGGGACAGACCTACGAGCAGTACTTC.

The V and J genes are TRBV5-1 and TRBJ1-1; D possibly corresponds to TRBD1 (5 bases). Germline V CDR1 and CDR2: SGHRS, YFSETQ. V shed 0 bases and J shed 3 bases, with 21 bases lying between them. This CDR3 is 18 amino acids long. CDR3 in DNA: TGCGCCAGCAGCTTGGTCCCAAGGGGCGGGGGGACTTACACTGAAGCTTTCTTT. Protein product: CASSLVPRGGGTYTEAFF. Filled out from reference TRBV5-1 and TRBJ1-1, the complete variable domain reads KAGVTQTPRYLIKTRGQQVTLSCSPISGHRSVSWYQQTPGQGLQFLFEYFSETQRNKGNFPGRFSGRQFSNSRSEMNVSTLELGDSALYLCASSLVPRGGGTYTEAFFGQGTRLTVV.

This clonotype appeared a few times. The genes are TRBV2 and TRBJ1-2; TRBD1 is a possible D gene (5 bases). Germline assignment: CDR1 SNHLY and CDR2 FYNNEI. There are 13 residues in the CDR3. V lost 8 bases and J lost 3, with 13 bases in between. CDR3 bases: TGTGCCAGCCAGGGAAACCGGTACTATGGCTACACCTTC. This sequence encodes CASQGNRYYGYTF.

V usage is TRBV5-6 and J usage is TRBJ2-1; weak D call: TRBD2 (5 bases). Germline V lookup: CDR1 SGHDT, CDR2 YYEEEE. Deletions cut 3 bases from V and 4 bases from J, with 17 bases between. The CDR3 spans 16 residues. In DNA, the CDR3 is TGTGCCAGCAGCTCGCGTGGGGAGTGGAGTTACAATGAGCAGTTCTTC. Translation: CASSSRGEWSYNEQFF.

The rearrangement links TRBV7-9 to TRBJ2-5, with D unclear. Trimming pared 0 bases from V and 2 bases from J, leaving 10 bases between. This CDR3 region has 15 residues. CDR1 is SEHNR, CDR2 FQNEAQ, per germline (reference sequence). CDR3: CASSLALTRQETQYF. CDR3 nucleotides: TGTGCCAGCAGCTTAGCGTTGACCCGACAAGAGACCCAGTACTTC.

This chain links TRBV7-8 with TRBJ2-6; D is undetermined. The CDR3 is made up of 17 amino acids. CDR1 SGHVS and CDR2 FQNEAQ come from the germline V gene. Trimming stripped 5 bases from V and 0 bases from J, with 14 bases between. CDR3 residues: CASSPPRRYSGANVLTF. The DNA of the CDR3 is TGTGCCAGCAGCCCCCCTCGGCGTTACTCTGGGGCCAACGTCCTGACTTTC.

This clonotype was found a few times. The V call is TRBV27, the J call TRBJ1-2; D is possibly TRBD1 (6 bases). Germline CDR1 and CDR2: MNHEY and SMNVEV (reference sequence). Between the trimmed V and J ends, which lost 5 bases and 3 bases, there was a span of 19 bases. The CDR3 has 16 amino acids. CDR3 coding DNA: TGTGCCAGCAGTCCCCTCAGTGGAGGGGGGGACTATGGCTACACCTTC. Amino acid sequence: CASSPLSGGGDYGYTF.

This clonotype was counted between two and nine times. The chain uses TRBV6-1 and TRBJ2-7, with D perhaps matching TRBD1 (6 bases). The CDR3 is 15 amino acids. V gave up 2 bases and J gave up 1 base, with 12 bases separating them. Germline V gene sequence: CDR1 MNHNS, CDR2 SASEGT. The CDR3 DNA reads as TGTGCCAGCAGTGAAACGGTCAGGGGTTCCTACGAGCAGTACTTC. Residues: CASSETVRGSYEQYF.

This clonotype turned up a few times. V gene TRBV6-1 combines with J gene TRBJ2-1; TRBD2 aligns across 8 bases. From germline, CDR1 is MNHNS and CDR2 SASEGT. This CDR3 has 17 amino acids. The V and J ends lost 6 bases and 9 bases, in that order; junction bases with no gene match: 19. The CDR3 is CASRGALAGGPHGEQFF. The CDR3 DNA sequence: TGTGCCAGCAGGGGGGCGCTGGCGGGGGGACCCCACGGTGAGCAGTTCTTC.

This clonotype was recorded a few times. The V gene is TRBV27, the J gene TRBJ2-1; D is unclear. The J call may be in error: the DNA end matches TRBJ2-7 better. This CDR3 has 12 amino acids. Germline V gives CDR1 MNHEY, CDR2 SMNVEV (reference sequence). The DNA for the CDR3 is TGTGCCAGCAGTTCCCCGTCGAGCGAGCAGTACTTC. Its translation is CASSSPSSEQYF.